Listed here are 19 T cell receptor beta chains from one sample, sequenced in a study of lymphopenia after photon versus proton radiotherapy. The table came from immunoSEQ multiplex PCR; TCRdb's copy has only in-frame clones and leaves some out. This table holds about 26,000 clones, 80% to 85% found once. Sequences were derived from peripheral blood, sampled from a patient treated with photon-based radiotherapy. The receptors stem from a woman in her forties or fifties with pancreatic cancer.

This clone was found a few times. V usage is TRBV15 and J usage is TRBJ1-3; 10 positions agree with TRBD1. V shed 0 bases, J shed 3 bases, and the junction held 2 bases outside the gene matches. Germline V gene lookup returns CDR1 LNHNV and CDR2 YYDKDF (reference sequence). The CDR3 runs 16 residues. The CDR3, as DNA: TGTGCCACCAGCAGAGATCGGGACAGGGGTGGAAACACCATATATTTT. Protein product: CATSRDRDRGGNTIYF.

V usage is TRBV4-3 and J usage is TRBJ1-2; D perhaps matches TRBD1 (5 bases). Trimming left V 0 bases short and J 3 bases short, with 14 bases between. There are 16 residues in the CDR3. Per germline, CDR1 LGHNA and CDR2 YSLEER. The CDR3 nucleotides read TGCGCCAGCAGCCAAGAACCCGGGGCGCGGGACTATGGCTACACCTTC. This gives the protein CASSQEPGARDYGYTF.

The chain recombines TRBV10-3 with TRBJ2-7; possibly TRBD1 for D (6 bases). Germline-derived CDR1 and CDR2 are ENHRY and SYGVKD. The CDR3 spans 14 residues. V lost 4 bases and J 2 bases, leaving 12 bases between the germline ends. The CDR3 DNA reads TGTGCCATCAGTGGTTCTGGGGGCCCCTACGAGCAGTACTTC. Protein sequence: CAISGSGGPYEQYF.

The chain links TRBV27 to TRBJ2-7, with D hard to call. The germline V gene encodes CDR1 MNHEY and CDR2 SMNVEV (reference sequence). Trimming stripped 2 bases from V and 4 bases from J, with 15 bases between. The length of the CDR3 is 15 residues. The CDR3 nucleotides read TGTGCCAGCAGTTTAGGAGCCGTAAGGGTTTACGAGCAGTACTTC. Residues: CASSLGAVRVYEQYF.

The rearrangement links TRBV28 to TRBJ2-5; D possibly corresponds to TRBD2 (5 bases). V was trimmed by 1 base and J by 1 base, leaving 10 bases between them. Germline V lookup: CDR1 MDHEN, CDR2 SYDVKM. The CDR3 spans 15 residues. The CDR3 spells CASSLSSGFQETQYF. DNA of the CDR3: TGTGCCAGCAGTTTATCCTCGGGGTTCCAAGAGACCCAGTACTTC. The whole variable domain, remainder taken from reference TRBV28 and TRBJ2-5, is DVKVTQSSRYLVKRTGEKVFLECVQDMDHENMFWYRQDPGLGLRLIYFSYDVKMKEKGDIPEGYSVSREKKERFSLILESASTNQTSMYLCASSLSSGFQETQYFGPGTRLLVL.

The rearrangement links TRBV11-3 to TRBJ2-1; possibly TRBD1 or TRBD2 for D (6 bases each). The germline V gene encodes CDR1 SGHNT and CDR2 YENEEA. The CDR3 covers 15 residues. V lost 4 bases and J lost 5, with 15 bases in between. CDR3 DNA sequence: TGTGCCAGCAGCTCGAAGCGGGCAGGGGACAATGAGCAGTTCTTC. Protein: CASSSKRAGDNEQFF.

CDR3: CATRRGLSYEQYF. The CDR3 DNA follows: TGTGCCACCCGAAGGGGGCTCTCCTACGAGCAGTACTTC. The J gene is TRBJ2-7, the V gene TRBV28; 7 nucleotides agree with TRBD1. V lost 10 bases and J lost 0; bases outside the gene matches: 6. This CDR3 has 13 amino acids. Germline CDR1 MDHEN, CDR2 SYDVKM.

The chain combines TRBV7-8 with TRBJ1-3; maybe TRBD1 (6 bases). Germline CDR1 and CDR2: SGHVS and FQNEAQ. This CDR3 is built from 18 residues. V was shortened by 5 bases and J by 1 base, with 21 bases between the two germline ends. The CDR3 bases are TGTGCCAGCAGCACCCGGGGGGGGGCCCTTCCTTCTGGAAACACCATATATTTT. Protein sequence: CASSTRGGALPSGNTIYF.

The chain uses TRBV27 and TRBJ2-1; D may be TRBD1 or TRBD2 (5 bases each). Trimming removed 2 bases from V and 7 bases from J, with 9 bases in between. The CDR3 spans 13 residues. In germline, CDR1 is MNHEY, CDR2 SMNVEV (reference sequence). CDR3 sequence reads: CASSLGGQNEQFF. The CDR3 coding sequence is TGTGCCAGCAGTTTAGGGGGTCAGAATGAGCAGTTCTTC.

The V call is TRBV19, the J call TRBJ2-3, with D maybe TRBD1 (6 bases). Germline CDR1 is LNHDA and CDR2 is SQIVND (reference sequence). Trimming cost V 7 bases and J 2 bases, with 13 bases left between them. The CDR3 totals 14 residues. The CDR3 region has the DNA TGTGCCAGTAATAAACAGGGCCTCACAGATACGCAGTATTTT. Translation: CASNKQGLTDTQYF.

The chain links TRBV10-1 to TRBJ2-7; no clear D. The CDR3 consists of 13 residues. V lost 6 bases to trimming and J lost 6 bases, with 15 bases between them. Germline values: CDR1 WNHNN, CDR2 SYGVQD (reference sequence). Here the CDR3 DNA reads TGCGCCAGCAGCAGGACCGAGCCCGGCGAGCAGTACTTC. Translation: CASSRTEPGEQYF.

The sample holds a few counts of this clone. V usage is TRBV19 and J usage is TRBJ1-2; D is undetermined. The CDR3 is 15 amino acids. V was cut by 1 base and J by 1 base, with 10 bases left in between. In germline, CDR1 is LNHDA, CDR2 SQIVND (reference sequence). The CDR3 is CASSIAASRNYGYTF. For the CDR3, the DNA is TGTGCCAGTAGTATAGCGGCCAGCCGTAACTATGGCTACACCTTC.

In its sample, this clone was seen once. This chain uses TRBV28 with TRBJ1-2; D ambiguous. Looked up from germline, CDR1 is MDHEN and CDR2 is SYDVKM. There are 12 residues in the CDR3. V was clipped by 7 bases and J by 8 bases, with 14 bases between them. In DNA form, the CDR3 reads TGTGCCAGCACCCTATGGGGTAGGGGCTACACCTTC. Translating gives CASTLWGRGYTF.

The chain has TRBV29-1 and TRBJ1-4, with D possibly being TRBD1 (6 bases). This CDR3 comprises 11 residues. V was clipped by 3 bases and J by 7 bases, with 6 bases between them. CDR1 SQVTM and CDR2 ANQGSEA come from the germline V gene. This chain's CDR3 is CSVDRGEKLFF. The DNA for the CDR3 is TGCAGCGTTGACAGGGGTGAAAAACTGTTTTTT.

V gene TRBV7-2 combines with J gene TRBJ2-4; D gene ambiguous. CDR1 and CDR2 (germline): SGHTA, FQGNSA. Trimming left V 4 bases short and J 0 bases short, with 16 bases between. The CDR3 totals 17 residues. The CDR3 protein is CASSSNPLVLAKNIQYF. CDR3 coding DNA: TGTGCCAGCAGCTCCAACCCTCTAGTCCTAGCCAAAAACATTCAGTACTTC.

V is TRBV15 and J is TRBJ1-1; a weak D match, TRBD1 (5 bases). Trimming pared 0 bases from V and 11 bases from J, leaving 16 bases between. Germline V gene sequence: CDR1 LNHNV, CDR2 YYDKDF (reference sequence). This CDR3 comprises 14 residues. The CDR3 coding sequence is TGTGCCACCAGCAGAGATCGGGCGGGGACTCTTGCTTTCTTT. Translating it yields CATSRDRAGTLAFF.

In DNA form, the CDR3 reads TGTGCCAGCAGCCTTGCGGGACCGACCGAAAACATTCAGTACTTC. This encodes CASSLAGPTENIQYF. The V gene is TRBV6-1, the J gene TRBJ2-4; D possibly corresponds to TRBD2 (6 bases). V lost 6 bases to trimming and J lost 5 bases, with 17 bases between them. The CDR3 consists of 15 residues. Per germline, CDR1 MNHNS and CDR2 SASEGT.

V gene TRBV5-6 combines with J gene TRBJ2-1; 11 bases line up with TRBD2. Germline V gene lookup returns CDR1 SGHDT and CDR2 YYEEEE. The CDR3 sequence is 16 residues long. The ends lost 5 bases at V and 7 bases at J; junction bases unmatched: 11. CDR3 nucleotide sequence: TGTGCCAGCAGTAGTCAGACTAGCGGGACGGGAAATGAGCAGTTCTTC. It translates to CASSSQTSGTGNEQFF.

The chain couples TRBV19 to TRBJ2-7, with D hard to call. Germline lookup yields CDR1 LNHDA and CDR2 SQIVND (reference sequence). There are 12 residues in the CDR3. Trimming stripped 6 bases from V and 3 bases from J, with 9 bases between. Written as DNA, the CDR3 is TGTGCCAGTAGCGCAGACAACTACGAGCAGTACTTC. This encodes CASSADNYEQYF.